This T cell receptor (beta chain) was documented in a study of spatial heterogeneity in lung cancer. Study background: Sequences of the beta chain were consistently detected in greater numbers than alpha-chain sequences. Whole-study findings and limits: Among blood samples, ubiquitous expanded tumor TCRs appeared more at resection than at follow-up.

Time point here: sample taken at primary tumor resection. Sequencing was performed on whole RNA extracted from tumor and nontumor lung tissue, or from frozen PBMC, and the material was left unsorted. Donors were approximately 70 untreated early-stage non-small cell lung cancer patients. Carried by each TCR cDNA molecule was a unique molecular identifier. TCRdb processed the 5' RACE reads anew with MiXCR; each CDR3 protein has one entry. This repertoire shows fewer than 20,000 distinct CDR3 sequences, roughly a fifth found once; its top ten account for more than 13%. Trimming left V 6 bases short and J 1 base short, with 12 bases between. CDR3 size: 14 residues. Germline values: CDR1 SNHLY, CDR2 FYNNEI. A note on this clonotype: Its antigen is unknown.

The sample was PBMCs, taken at surgery. This chain links TRBV2 with TRBJ1-1; no firm D call. The receptor's source is a male donor with early-stage non-small cell lung cancer. CDR3: CASSRSPKNTEAFF. The CDR3, as DNA: TGTGCCAGCAGCCGGAGCCCAAAGAACACTGAAGCTTTCTTT. The whole variable domain, filled in from reference TRBV2 and TRBJ1-1, reads EPEVTQTPSHQVTQMGQEVILRCVPISNHLYFYWYRQILGQKVEFLVSFYNNEISEKSEIFDDQFSVERPDGSNFTLKIRSTKLEDSAMYFCASSRSPKNTEAFFGQGTRLTVV.